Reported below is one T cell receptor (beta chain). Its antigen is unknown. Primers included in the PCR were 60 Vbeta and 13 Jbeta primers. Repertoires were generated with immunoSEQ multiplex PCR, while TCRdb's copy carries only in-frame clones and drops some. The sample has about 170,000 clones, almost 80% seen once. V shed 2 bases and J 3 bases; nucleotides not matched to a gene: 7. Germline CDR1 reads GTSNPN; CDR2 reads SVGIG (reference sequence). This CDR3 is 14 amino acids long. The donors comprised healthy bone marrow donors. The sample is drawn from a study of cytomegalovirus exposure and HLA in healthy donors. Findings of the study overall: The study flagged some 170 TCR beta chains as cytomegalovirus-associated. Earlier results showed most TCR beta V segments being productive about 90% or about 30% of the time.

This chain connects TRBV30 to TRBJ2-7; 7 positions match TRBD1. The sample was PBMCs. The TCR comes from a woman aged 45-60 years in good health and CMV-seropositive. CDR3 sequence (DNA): TGTGCCTGGAGTCCCGGGACAGTTTACTACGAGCAGTACTTC. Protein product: CAWSPGTVYYEQYF.